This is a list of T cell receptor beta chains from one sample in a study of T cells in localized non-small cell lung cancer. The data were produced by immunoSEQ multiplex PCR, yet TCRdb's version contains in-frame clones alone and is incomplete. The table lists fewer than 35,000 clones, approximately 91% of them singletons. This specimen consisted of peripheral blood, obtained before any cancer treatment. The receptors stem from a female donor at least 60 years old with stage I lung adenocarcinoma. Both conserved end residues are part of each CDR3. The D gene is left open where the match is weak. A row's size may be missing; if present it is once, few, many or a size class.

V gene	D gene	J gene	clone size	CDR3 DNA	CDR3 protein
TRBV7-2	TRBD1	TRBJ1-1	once	TGTGCCAGCAGCCCTAAACCTGGACAGGGGGCGGCAGAAACTGAAGCTTTCTTT	CASSPKPGQGAAETEAFF
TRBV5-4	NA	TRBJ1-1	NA	TGTGCCAGCAGCTTGGAGGTGAACACTGAAGCTTTCTTT	CASSLEVNTEAFF
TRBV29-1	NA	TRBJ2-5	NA	TGCAGCGTTGAGATGAAGGAGACCCAGTACTTC	CSVEMKETQYF
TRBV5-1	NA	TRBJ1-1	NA	TGCGCCAGCAGGCGGGGCCAACAGGCGTACCCTGAAGCTTTCTTT	CASRRGQQAYPEAFF
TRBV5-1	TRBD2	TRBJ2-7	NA	TGCGCCAGCAGCTTGTGGGCTAGCGGGAGCGGCGAGCAGTACTTC	CASSLWASGSGEQYF
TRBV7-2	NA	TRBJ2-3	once	TGTGCCAGCAGCTTAGAGGCAGGCCTAAGCACAGATACGCAGTATTTT	CASSLEAGLSTDTQYF
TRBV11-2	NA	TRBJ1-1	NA	TGTGCCAGCAGCTTAGAGGCAGGGAACGCTTTCTTT	CASSLEAGNAFF
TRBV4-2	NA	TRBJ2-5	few	TGTGCCAGCAGCCCAAGCCGATGGGACTTACAAGAGACCCAGTACTTC	CASSPSRWDLQETQYF
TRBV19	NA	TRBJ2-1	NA	TGTGCCAGTAGGCGCGGAACGAGGTACAATGAGCAGTTCTTC	CASRRGTRYNEQFF
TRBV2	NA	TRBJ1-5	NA	TGTGCCAGCAATAGGGTTAGCAATCAGCCCCAGCATTTT	CASNRVSNQPQHF
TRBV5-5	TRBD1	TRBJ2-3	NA	TGTGCCAGCAGCTTGGCCGGACAGGGAAGCACAGATACGCAGTATTTT	CASSLAGQGSTDTQYF
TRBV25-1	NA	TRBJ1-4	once	TGTGCCAGCAGAGGTGCAGTTAATGAAAAACTGTTTTTT	CASRGAVNEKLFF
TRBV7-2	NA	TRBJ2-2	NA	TGTGCCAGCAGCTTCACGGGAGTTATCAACACCGGGGAGCTGTTTTTT	CASSFTGVINTGELFF
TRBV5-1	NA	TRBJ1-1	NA	TGCGCCAGCAGCCCTATGGATCCGAGCAGCACTGAAGCTTTCTTT	CASSPMDPSSTEAFF
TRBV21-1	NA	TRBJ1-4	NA	TGTGCCAGCAGTGAAGGTCCCAGCCTCCTAGTCGACAATGAAAAACTGTTTTTT	CASSEGPSLLVDNEKLFF
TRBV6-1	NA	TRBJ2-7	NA	TGTGCCAGCAGAAGCCCGGGGGTATACGAGCAGTACTTC	CASRSPGVYEQYF
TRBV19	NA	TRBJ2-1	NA	TGTGCCAGTACCCGGGACCCTTCCTACAATGAGCAGTTCTTC	CASTRDPSYNEQFF
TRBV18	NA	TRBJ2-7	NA	TGTGCCAGCTCACCGGGGGGGACACGTTCCTACGAGCAGTACTTC	CASSPGGTRSYEQYF
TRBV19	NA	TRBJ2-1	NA	TGTGCCAGTAGTATCAGGGGGAGGGACTACAATGAGCAGTTCTTC	CASSIRGRDYNEQFF
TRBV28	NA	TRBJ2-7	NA	TGTGCCAGCAGCCTGGGACCGGGGTGGGACGACGAGCAGTACTTC	CASSLGPGWDDEQYF
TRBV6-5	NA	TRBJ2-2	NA	TGTGCCAGCAGCCCGGGTTTCCCCGGGGAGCTGTTTTTT	CASSPGFPGELFF
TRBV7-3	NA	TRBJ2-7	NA	TGTGCCAGCACCTGGACCCAAACCTACGAGCAGTACTTC	CASTWTQTYEQYF
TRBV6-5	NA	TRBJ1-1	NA	TGTGCCAGCAGTTACTGGGGGAACACTGAAGCTTTCTTT	CASSYWGNTEAFF
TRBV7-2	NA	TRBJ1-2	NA	TGTGCCAGCAGTAAAAGTGTTAACTATGGCTACACCTTC	CASSKSVNYGYTF
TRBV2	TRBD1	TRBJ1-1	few	TGTGCCAGCAGTACCTACAGGGGAAACACTGAAGCTTTCTTT	CASSTYRGNTEAFF
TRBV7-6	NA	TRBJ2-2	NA	TGTGCCAGCAGCTTAGGGGCGGTCACCGGGGAGCTGTTTTTT	CASSLGAVTGELFF